This TCR beta chain was sequenced for a study of blood T cell repertoires in COVID-19. About the research overall: COVID-19 samples, acute and convalescent, were from the United States, Italy and Spain. PBMCs, B-cell-depleted T cells, or T cells were the source of the cDNA or gDNA that made up the material.

Trimming pared 2 bases from V and 6 bases from J, leaving 8 bases between. Germline V gene sequence: CDR1 SGHAT, CDR2 FQNNGV. This CDR3 comprises 13 residues. Methods used by the authors: Estimated nucleated cell counts came from reference gene primer amplification. This table comes from immunoSEQ multiplex PCR, and its TCRdb copy is limited to in-frame clones, with some not included. V, J and clone size were drawn from that table, and D and trimming were deduced from the DNA. Here the sample spans roughly 67,000 clones, approximately 93% being singletons. Sequenced: peripheral blood. The chain is built from TRBV11-2 and TRBJ1-5; a weak D match, TRBD1 (5 bases). The TCR was taken from a man between 70 and 80 years old with active COVID-19. The CDR3, as DNA: TGTGCCAGCAGCTTATCGGGGGGTCAGCCCCAGCATTTT. Protein sequence: CASSLSGGQPQHF.